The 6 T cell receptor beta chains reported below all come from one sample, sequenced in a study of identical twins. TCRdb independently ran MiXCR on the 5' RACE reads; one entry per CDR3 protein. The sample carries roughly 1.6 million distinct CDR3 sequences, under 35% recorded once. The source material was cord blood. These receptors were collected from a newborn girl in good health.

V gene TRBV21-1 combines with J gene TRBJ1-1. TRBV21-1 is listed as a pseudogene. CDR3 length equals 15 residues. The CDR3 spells CASSNSLWMNTEAFF. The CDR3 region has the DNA TGTGCCAGCAGCAATAGTCTCTGGATGAACACTGAAGCTTTCTTT.

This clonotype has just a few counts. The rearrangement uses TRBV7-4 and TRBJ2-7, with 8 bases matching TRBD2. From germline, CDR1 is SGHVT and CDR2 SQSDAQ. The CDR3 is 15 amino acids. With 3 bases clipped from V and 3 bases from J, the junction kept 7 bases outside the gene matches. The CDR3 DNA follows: TGTGCCAGCAGCTTTTCGACTAGCGTCTTCTACGAGCAGTACTTC. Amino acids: CASSFSTSVFYEQYF.

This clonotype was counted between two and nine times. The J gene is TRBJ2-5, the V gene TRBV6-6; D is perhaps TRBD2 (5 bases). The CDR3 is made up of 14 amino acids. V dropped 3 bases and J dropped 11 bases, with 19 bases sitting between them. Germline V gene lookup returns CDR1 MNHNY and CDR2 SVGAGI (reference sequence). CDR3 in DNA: TGTGCCAGCAGTTATCTTTCCCGGGAAGCTGAGCAGTACTTC. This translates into CASSYLSREAEQYF.

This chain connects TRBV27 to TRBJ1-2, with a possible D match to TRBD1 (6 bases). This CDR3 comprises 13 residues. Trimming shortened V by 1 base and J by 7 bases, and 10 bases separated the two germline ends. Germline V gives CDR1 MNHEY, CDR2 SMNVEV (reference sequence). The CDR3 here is CASSLFRGSGYTF. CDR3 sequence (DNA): TGTGCCAGCAGTTTATTCAGGGGCAGTGGCTACACCTTC.

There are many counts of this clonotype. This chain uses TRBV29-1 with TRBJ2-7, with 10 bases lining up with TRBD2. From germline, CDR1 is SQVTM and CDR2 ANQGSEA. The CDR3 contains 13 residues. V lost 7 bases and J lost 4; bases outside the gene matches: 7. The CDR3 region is CSAYLAGEYEQYF. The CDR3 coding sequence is TGCAGCGCCTATCTAGCGGGAGAATACGAGCAGTACTTC.

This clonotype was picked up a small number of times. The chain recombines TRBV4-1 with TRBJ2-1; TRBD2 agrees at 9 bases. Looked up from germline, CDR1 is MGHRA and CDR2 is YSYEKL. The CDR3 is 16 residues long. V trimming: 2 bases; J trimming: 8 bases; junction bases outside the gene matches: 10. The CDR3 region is CASSQRAGGPLDEQFF. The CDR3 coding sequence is TGCGCCAGCAGCCAAAGGGCGGGAGGGCCTTTAGATGAGCAGTTCTTC.